Below, 26 T cell receptor beta chains from the same sample are listed, as sequenced in a study of blood T cell repertoires in COVID-19. This table comes from immunoSEQ multiplex PCR, and its TCRdb copy is limited to in-frame clones, with some not included. The sample has fewer than 30,000 clones, approximately 79% seen once; the top ten hold around 21%. The specimen sequenced was peripheral blood. These receptors came from a boy aged 2 to 10 with active or convalescent COVID-19.

The chain has TRBV20-1 and TRBJ1-1, with D perhaps matching TRBD1 (5 bases). The germline gives CDR1 DFQATT, CDR2 SNEGSKA (reference sequence). CDR3 length: 11 residues. V lost 6 bases to trimming and J lost 8 bases, with 13 bases between them. CDR3 coding DNA: TGCAGTGCCCATGCCGGACACGAAGCTTTCTTT. Its translation: CSAHAGHEAFF.

This chain connects TRBV21-1 to TRBJ1-5. TRBV21-1 is reported as a pseudogene. There are 21 residues in the CDR3. The CDR3 DNA reads as TGTGCCAGCAGCAAACAGATACTGACCTGTTGGTCACCGAGGAGCAATCAGCCCCAGCATTTT. Protein sequence: CASSKQILTCWSPRSNQPQHF.

The genes are TRBV5-1 and TRBJ1-1; D is unclear. Germline V gene data show CDR1 as SGHRS and CDR2 as YFSETQ. The CDR3 totals 14 residues. V gave up 6 bases and J gave up 2 bases, with 14 bases separating them. The CDR3 sequence is CASTKLGGNTEAFF. The CDR3, as DNA: TGCGCCAGCACAAAATTGGGAGGAAACACTGAAGCTTTCTTT.

The chain uses TRBV10-1 and TRBJ1-6; D remains unclear. The CDR3 runs 15 residues. Germline assignment: CDR1 WNHNN and CDR2 SYGVQD (reference sequence). The V end was cut by 8 bases, the J end by 9 bases, with 20 bases between. The CDR3 here is CASPPGGKRFSPLHF. The CDR3 DNA follows: TGCGCCAGCCCCCCTGGTGGGAAGCGGTTTTCACCCCTCCACTTT.

The sample holds one count of this clone. The chain joins TRBV5-6 to TRBJ2-2; D may be TRBD1 (6 bases). The germline V gene has CDR1 SGHDT and CDR2 YYEEEE. Trimming removed 2 bases at V and 4 bases at J, with 21 bases between. This CDR3 is 18 amino acids long. The CDR3 coding sequence is TGTGCCAGCAGCTTTAGGTCCTCCGGGACACGAAGCACCGGGGAGCTGTTTTTT. This translates into CASSFRSSGTRSTGELFF.

This chain links TRBV10-2 with TRBJ1-5; maybe TRBD1 (6 bases). V was pared by 7 bases and J by 9 bases, with 13 bases between. Germline CDR1 reads WSHSY; CDR2 reads SAAADI. This CDR3 spans 12 amino acids. The CDR3 spells CASTQDSLPQHF. In DNA, the CDR3 is TGCGCCAGCACCCAGGACAGTCTGCCCCAGCATTTT.

This chain connects TRBV27 to TRBJ1-6, with 9 bases aligning to TRBD1. The germline V gene encodes CDR1 MNHEY and CDR2 SMNVEV (reference sequence). The CDR3 contains 17 residues. With V trimmed by 4 bases and J by 1 base, 5 bases remained unmatched. The CDR3 spells CASSYTGGGSYNSPLHF. The CDR3 DNA is TGTGCCAGCAGTTATACAGGGGGCGGATCCTATAATTCACCCCTCCACTTT.

Comment on this clone: One end of the junction varies from germline; a read error may be responsible. The rearrangement links TRBV7-7 to TRBJ2-7; TRBD2 aligns across 13 bases. This CDR3 is 16 amino acids long. Per germline, CDR1 SSHAT and CDR2 FNYEAQ (reference sequence). The chain's CDR3 is CASSPGTSGKPYEQYF. CDR3 nucleotides: TGTGCTAGCAGCCCCGGGACTAGCGGGAAACCCTACGAGCAGTACTTC.

The chain joins TRBV18 to TRBJ1-1, with D possibly matching TRBD1 (5 bases). The germline gives CDR1 KGHSH, CDR2 LQKENI. Trimming took 1 base from V and 2 from J, leaving 14 bases between them. CDR3 size: 16 residues. CDR3 amino acids: CASSPQGTEVNTEAFF. In DNA form, the CDR3 reads TGTGCCAGCTCACCACAGGGGACTGAAGTTAACACTGAAGCTTTCTTT.

As to this clone: Germline is not matched at one junction end, which may reflect a read error. The rearrangement links TRBV5-6 to TRBJ1-2, with D possibly matching TRBD1 (6 bases). This CDR3 has 16 residues. Germline loops: CDR1 SGHDT, CDR2 YYEEEE. CDR3 residues: CARSGGAGSRSYGYTF. The CDR3 DNA reads TGTGCCCGCAGCGGGGGGGCGGGGTCCCGTTCCTATGGCTACACCTTC.

The CDR3: CATSRESFGNTIYF. The CDR3 DNA reads TGTGCCACCAGCAGAGAGAGTTTCGGAAACACCATATATTTT. The chain employs TRBV15 and TRBJ1-3; unclear D gene. CDR3 length: 14 residues. Trimming stripped 0 bases from V and 4 bases from J, with 7 bases between. CDR1 and CDR2 from the germline V gene are LNHNV and YYDKDF (reference sequence).

This chain connects TRBV6-5 to TRBJ2-3; 8 bases map to TRBD1. The germline V gene has CDR1 MNHEY and CDR2 SVGAGI. This CDR3 comprises 15 residues. V lost 6 bases and J lost 3; bases outside the gene matches: 8. CDR3 residues: CASRGTGGRTDTQYF. Written as DNA, the CDR3 is TGTGCCAGCAGAGGCACAGGGGGTCGGACAGATACGCAGTATTTT.

The chain uses TRBV7-2 and TRBJ2-1; TRBD2 aligns across 9 bases. CDR1 SGHTA and CDR2 FQGNSA come from the germline V gene. The CDR3 consists of 13 residues. With V trimmed by 1 base and J by 8 bases, 0 bases remained unmatched. CDR3 protein: CASSLERGDEQFF. DNA of the CDR3: TGTGCCAGCAGCTTAGAGCGGGGGGATGAGCAGTTCTTC.

The chain carries TRBV3-1 (or the pseudogene TRBV3-2) and TRBJ1-2; 7 bases match TRBD1. The CDR3 covers 13 residues. Looked up from germline, CDR1 is LGHDT and CDR2 is YNNKEL (reference sequence). This chain's CDR3 is CAARGALDYGYTF. The CDR3 DNA is TGTGCGGCCAGGGGGGCATTGGACTATGGCTACACCTTC.

V usage is TRBV27 and J usage is TRBJ2-1; 9 nucleotides match TRBD1. Germline CDR1 and CDR2: MNHEY and SMNVEV (reference sequence). The CDR3 loop spans 19 amino acids. J was trimmed by 2 bases and V by 3 bases; bases with no gene match: 14. This CDR3 is CASSFYGTGISGTYNEQFF. For the CDR3, the DNA is TGTGCCAGCAGTTTTTATGGGACAGGGATATCAGGGACCTACAATGAGCAGTTCTTC.

The chain couples TRBV28 to TRBJ2-7; D is undetermined. CDR3 length: 11 amino acids. Trimming left V 7 bases short and J 7 bases short, with 11 bases between. CDR1 is MDHEN, CDR2 SYDVKM, per germline. CDR3 nucleotide sequence: TGTGCCAGCACTTCCGCGAGGGAGCAGTACTTC. Encoded protein: CASTSAREQYF.

The J gene is TRBJ2-3, the V gene TRBV2; 8 bases are shared with TRBD2. Germline V gives CDR1 SNHLY, CDR2 FYNNEI. The CDR3 is made up of 13 amino acids. V lost 6 bases, J lost 5 bases, and 4 bases stayed unmatched. The DNA for the CDR3 is TGTGCCAGCAGGGGACTAGAGATAGATACGCAGTATTTT. The encoded protein is CASRGLEIDTQYF. Variable domain in full (rest from reference TRBV2 and TRBJ2-3): EPEVTQTPSHQVTQMGQEVILRCVPISNHLYFYWYRQILGQKVEFLVSFYNNEISEKSEIFDDQFSVERPDGSNFTLKIRSTKLEDSAMYFCASRGLEIDTQYFGPGTRLTVL.

V usage is TRBV27 and J usage is TRBJ1-6; maybe TRBD1 (5 bases). CDR1 MNHEY and CDR2 SMNVEV come from the germline V gene (reference sequence). The length of the CDR3 is 16 residues. V lost 5 bases to trimming and J lost 4 bases, with 15 bases between them. DNA for the CDR3: TGTGCCAGCAGTACCCCGAGCCGACAGTATAATTCACCCCTCCACTTT. Its protein is CASSTPSRQYNSPLHF.

This clone has more than one count but fewer than ten. V is TRBV5-6 and J is TRBJ2-3, with D possibly matching TRBD1 (6 bases). Trimming took off 0 bases at V and 3 bases at J, with 17 bases between the two ends. Germline CDR1 SGHDT, CDR2 YYEEEE. The CDR3 extends over 17 amino acids. As DNA, the CDR3 is TGTGCCAGCAGCTTGGGGGACACCCACTTGGGTACAGATACGCAGTATTTT. This codes for CASSLGDTHLGTDTQYF.

The chain uses TRBV25-1 and TRBJ2-6; no firm D call. The V gene lost 4 bases and the J gene lost 0 bases, with 7 bases spanning the gap. The CDR3 covers 15 residues. In germline, CDR1 is MGHDK, CDR2 SYGVNS. CDR3 in DNA: TGTGCCAGCAGTGTCTTTTCCTCTGGGGCCAACGTCCTGACTTTC. It specifies CASSVFSSGANVLTF.

The gene calls are TRBV28 and TRBJ2-2; D might be TRBD1 (5 bases). CDR1 MDHEN and CDR2 SYDVKM come from the germline V gene. This CDR3 contains 16 residues. V gave up 2 bases and J gave up 2 bases, with 12 bases separating them. CDR3 protein: CASSLDRWGNTGELFF. CDR3 DNA: TGTGCCAGCAGTTTAGATCGGTGGGGCAACACCGGGGAGCTGTTTTTT.

J is TRBJ1-2 and V is TRBV28, with D possibly TRBD1 on 5 matching bases. CDR1 is MDHEN and CDR2 is SYDVKM in the germline V gene. With 3 bases removed from V and 4 bases from J, the gap between germline ends came to 15 bases. This CDR3 has 15 amino acids. In DNA form, the CDR3 reads TGTGCCAGCAGTTTGATGCGGACACTGGCCTATGGCTACACCTTC. Translation: CASSLMRTLAYGYTF.

This clone has at least ten counts. The chain uses TRBV9 and TRBJ2-1; unclear D gene. The V end was cut by 0 bases, the J end by 0 bases, with 7 bases between. Germline CDR1 SGDLS, CDR2 YYNGEE. CDR3 length equals 15 residues. In DNA form, the CDR3 reads TGTGCCAGCAGCGTAGAACTGAGCTCCTACAATGAGCAGTTCTTC. It encodes CASSVELSSYNEQFF.

The rearrangement links TRBV27 to TRBJ1-2; TRBD1 agrees at 10 bases. Germline V lookup: CDR1 MNHEY, CDR2 SMNVEV (reference sequence). With V trimmed by 5 bases and J by 7 bases, 10 bases remained unmatched. The CDR3 covers 15 residues. CDR3 protein: CASSDAGTGAAGYTF. The CDR3 region has the DNA TGTGCCAGCAGTGACGCCGGGACAGGGGCTGCTGGCTACACCTTC.

This clone was detected once. The chain combines TRBV11-2 with TRBJ2-3; D is possibly TRBD1 (6 bases). V was cut by 4 bases and J by 6 bases, with 20 bases left in between. From germline, CDR1 is SGHAT and CDR2 FQNNGV. The CDR3 length is 16 residues. Written as DNA, the CDR3 is TGTGCCAGCAGCTCTTCTCTAGGACAGAGACGGGATACGCAGTATTTT. Translating it yields CASSSSLGQRRDTQYF.

This clone was seen a few times. The genes are TRBV4-1 and TRBJ2-7; no clear D. Between the trimmed V and J ends, which lost 0 bases and 6 bases, there was a span of 6 bases. This CDR3 spans 12 amino acids. Germline V gene lookup returns CDR1 MGHRA and CDR2 YSYEKL. The chain's CDR3 is CASSQEGTEQYF. CDR3 coding DNA: TGCGCCAGCAGCCAAGAGGGCACCGAGCAGTACTTC.